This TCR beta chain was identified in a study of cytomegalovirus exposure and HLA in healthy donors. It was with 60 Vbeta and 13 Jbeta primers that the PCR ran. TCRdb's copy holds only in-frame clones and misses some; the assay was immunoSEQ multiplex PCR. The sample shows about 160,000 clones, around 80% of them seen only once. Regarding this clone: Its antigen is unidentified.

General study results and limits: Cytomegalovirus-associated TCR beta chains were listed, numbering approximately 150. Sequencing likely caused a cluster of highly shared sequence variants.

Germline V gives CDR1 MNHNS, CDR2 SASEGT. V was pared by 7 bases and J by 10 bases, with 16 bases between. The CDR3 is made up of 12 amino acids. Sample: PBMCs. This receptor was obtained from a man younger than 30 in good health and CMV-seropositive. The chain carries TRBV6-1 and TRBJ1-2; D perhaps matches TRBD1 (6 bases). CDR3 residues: CASTPLGGTYTF. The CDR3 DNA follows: TGTGCCAGCACCCCGCTAGGGGGTACCTACACCTTC.